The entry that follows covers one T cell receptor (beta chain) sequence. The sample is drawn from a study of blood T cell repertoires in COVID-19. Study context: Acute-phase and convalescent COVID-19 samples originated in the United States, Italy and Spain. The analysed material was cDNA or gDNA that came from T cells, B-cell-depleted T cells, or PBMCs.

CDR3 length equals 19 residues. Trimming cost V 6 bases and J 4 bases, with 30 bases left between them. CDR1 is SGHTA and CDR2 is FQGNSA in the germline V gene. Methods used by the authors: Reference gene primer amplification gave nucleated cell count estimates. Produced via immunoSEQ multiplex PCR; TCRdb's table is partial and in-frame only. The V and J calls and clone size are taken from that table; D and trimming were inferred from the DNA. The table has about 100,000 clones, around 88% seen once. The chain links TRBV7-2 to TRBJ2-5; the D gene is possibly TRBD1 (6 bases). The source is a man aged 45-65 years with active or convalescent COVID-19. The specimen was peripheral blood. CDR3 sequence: CASSSPGTSVPNAGETQYF. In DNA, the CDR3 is TGTGCCAGCAGTTCCCCCGGGACATCGGTACCCAACGCGGGAGAGACCCAGTACTTC.